Listed below are T cell receptor beta chains from one sample, sequenced in a study of graft-versus-host responses after intestinal transplantation. No antigen is known for these receptors. Only in-frame clones appear in the TCRdb table, and some are missing; sequencing was by immunoSEQ multiplex PCR. In the table there are roughly 39,000 clones, 90% to 95% of which are singletons. The specimen was unstimulated CD8+ T cells sorted from spleen or lymph node cells, collected before transplant. The origin of the receptors is a human donor who was the organ donor for an intestinal transplant. CDR3s include the opening cysteine and the closing phenylalanine or tryptophan. The order of the fields is CDR3 length, clone size, J gene, D gene, V gene, CDR3 DNA, CDR3 protein. A D gene is named only where the DNA matches it firmly. Part of the rows lack a size; the others show once, few, many or a class for expanded clones.

15	few	TRBJ1-3	-	TRBV10-3	TGTGCCATCAGTGACACGGAGAGCTCTGGAAACACCATATATTTT	CAISDTESSGNTIYF
14	-	TRBJ2-7	TRBD2	TRBV6-5	TGTGCCAGCAGTTACTCGGCGCGGGAGAGCGAGCAGTACTTC	CASSYSARESEQYF
15	few	TRBJ2-3	-	TRBV6-4	TGTGCCAGCAGTGATTTCCCCGGGGGCACAGATACGCAGTATTTT	CASSDFPGGTDTQYF
12	-	TRBJ2-1	-	TRBV5-1	TGCGCCAGCAGCTTGGCGGGGGGCCAGCAGTTCTTC	CASSLAGGQQFF
15	-	TRBJ1-4	-	TRBV9	TGTGCCAGCAGCGTAGGAGGCAGGGGTTACGAAAAACTGTTTTTT	CASSVGGRGYEKLFF
17	-	TRBJ2-7	TRBD1	TRBV7-8	TGTGCCAGCAGCGCCAGGGGGACAGGGGCCTTGAACTACGAGCAGTACTTC	CASSARGTGALNYEQYF
18	-	TRBJ1-1	TRBD1	TRBV2	TGTGCCAGCAGTGAGTCCTCCGGGACAGGGGTCGGGAACACTGAAGCTTTCTTT	CASSESSGTGVGNTEAFF
14	-	TRBJ1-6	-	TRBV7-9	TGTGCCAGCAGCAGAATCGGGGGTAATTCACCCCTCCACTTT	CASSRIGGNSPLHF
16	-	TRBJ1-2	-	TRBV9	TGTGCCAGCAGCGTAGCGGGACACCACAGGTCAGATGGCTACACCTTC	CASSVAGHHRSDGYTF
11	-	TRBJ1-2	-	TRBV2	TGTGCCAGCCTCGGGAACTATGGCTACACCTTC	CASLGNYGYTF
15	-	TRBJ2-1	TRBD2	TRBV6-5	TGTGCCAGCAGTTACCTAGCGGGGGGGCGGAATGAGCAGTTCTTC	CASSYLAGGRNEQFF
14	-	TRBJ2-5	-	TRBV7-9	TGTGCCAGCAGCTCGGGACTCGACTTAGAGACCCAGTACTTC	CASSSGLDLETQYF
12	-	TRBJ2-1	-	TRBV13	TGTGCCAGCAGCTACGTAAGGCATGAGCAGTTCTTC	CASSYVRHEQFF
12	-	TRBJ2-2	-	TRBV9	TGTGCCAGCAGCACCCGCACCGGGGAGCTGTTTTTT	CASSTRTGELFF
16	-	TRBJ2-3	-	TRBV18	TGTGCCAGCTCACCAGTAGCCCACATAACCACAGATACGCAGTATTTT	CASSPVAHITTDTQYF
14	-	TRBJ2-2	TRBD1	TRBV30	TGTGCCTGGAGTGCGGACAGGGAGACCGGGGAGCTGTTTTTT	CAWSADRETGELFF
13	-	TRBJ1-1	-	TRBV10-3	TGTGCCATCACCAAGAGGTGGGGCACTGAAGCTTTCTTT	CAITKRWGTEAFF
15	-	TRBJ1-2	-	TRBV6-1	TGTGCCAGCAGTGAAGTTCTCGGGGCTAACTATGGCTACACCTTC	CASSEVLGANYGYTF
14	-	TRBJ2-5	TRBD1	TRBV25-1	TGTGCCAGCAGTCCTGACAGGGGGGTTGAGACCCAGTACTTC	CASSPDRGVETQYF
13	-	TRBJ2-3	-	TRBV7-8	TGTGCCAGCAGCTTACTTCCCACAGATACGCAGTATTTT	CASSLLPTDTQYF
18	-	TRBJ2-3	-	TRBV7-2	TGTGCCAGCAGTTATATAGATGCAGGCCTCACGGGCACAGATACGCAGTATTTT	CASSYIDAGLTGTDTQYF
15	-	TRBJ1-5	-	TRBV19	TGTGCCAGTAGTACCCCGACGGGAAGCAATCAGCCCCAGCATTTT	CASSTPTGSNQPQHF
14	-	TRBJ1-6	-	TRBV6-5	TGTGCCAGCAGGCCCCGGGACTATAATTCACCCCTCCACTTT	CASRPRDYNSPLHF
14	once	TRBJ2-7	TRBD2	TRBV2	TGTGCCAGCAGTGGTGGGACTACTCCCTACGAGCAGTACTTC	CASSGGTTPYEQYF
18	-	TRBJ2-5	TRBD1	TRBV9	TGTGCCAGCAGCGTAGCCGGGACAGGGGTTTTTTTCGAGGAGACCCAGTACTTC	CASSVAGTGVFFEETQYF
14	-	TRBJ2-5	-	TRBV19	TGTGCCAGTAGTAAGTGGTATAGGTCGGAGACCCAGTACTTC	CASSKWYRSETQYF
16	once	TRBJ1-2	TRBD1	TRBV14	TGTGCCAGCAGCCAAGATTTCACAGGGGGCTACTTTGGCTACACCTTC	CASSQDFTGGYFGYTF
12	once	TRBJ1-5	-	TRBV6-6	TGTGCCAGCAGTTATCCACTCGAGTCCCAGCATTTT	CASSYPLESQHF
20	-	TRBJ2-5	TRBD1	TRBV27	TGTGCCAGCAGTTTATCGAGGACAGGGCCGAATGGCTGGTGGCAAGAGACCCAGTACTTC	CASSLSRTGPNGWWQETQYF
13	-	TRBJ1-2	TRBD1	TRBV13	TGTGCCAGCAGCTTAGGGGACAGGGAAAGCTACACCTTC	CASSLGDRESYTF
14	-	TRBJ1-1	-	TRBV13	TGTGCCAGCAGCTTCGGAAGGGGGGAGACTGAAGCTTTCTTT	CASSFGRGETEAFF
16	-	TRBJ1-1	TRBD1	TRBV5-5	TGTGCCAGCAGCTTGGATCTCGGGACAGTGAACACTGAAGCTTTCTTT	CASSLDLGTVNTEAFF
15	-	TRBJ2-1	TRBD1	TRBV6-5	TGTGCCAGCAGCGTTGGCAGGGGGCTAGGCTGGGAGCAGTTCTTC	CASSVGRGLGWEQFF
13	-	TRBJ1-1	-	TRBV29-1	TGCAGCGTAGAATCACAGGGGAACACTGAAGCTTTCTTT	CSVESQGNTEAFF
15	-	TRBJ2-5	TRBD2	TRBV11-2	TGTGCCAGCAGCCGAATAGCGGGGGGGCGTGAGACCCAGTACTTC	CASSRIAGGRETQYF
16	-	TRBJ2-5	TRBD2	TRBV13	TGTGCCAGCAGCTTGAGGGGCGGGGGGGCCTCCGGGACCCAGTACTTC	CASSLRGGGASGTQYF
14	once	TRBJ1-1	-	TRBV6-5	TGTGCCAGCAGTTACGGCGGGACGAACACTGAAGCTTTCTTT	CASSYGGTNTEAFF
12	-	TRBJ2-7	-	TRBV29-1	TGCAGCGTTTCGACAGGACCCTACGAGCAGTACTTC	CSVSTGPYEQYF
15	-	TRBJ2-1	TRBD2	TRBV7-9	TGTGCCAGCAGGAGAGCGGGGGGGCCGAAGAATGAGCAGTTCTTC	CASRRAGGPKNEQFF
16	-	TRBJ1-4	TRBD1	TRBV11-2	TGTGCCAGCAGCTTAGAGTCGGGACAGGGGGGTGAAAAACTGTTTTTT	CASSLESGQGGEKLFF
13	-	TRBJ1-1	-	TRBV5-1	TGCGCCAGCAGCTTATCAGCGAACACTGAAGCTTTCTTT	CASSLSANTEAFF
15	-	TRBJ2-5	TRBD2	TRBV4-3	TGCGCCAGCAGCCAAGACGTTGCGGGGGGAGAGACCCAGTACTTC	CASSQDVAGGETQYF
15	-	TRBJ2-3	TRBD1	TRBV9	TGTGCCAGCAGCGAGGGGGACAGGGACACAGATACGCAGTATTTT	CASSEGDRDTDTQYF
15	-	TRBJ1-6	TRBD1	TRBV7-6	TGTGCCAGCAGCTTAGGGTCAGGGGGCAATTCACCCCTCCACTTT	CASSLGSGGNSPLHF
16	-	TRBJ2-1	TRBD1	TRBV28	TGTGCCAGCACCTCACACAGGGGCGGCTCCTACAATGAGCAGTTCTTC	CASTSHRGGSYNEQFF
15	-	TRBJ2-6	TRBD1	TRBV10-3	TGTGCCATCAACGGACAGGGCGGAGGGGCCAACGTCCTGACTTTC	CAINGQGGGANVLTF
16	-	TRBJ2-5	TRBD1	TRBV27	TGTGCCAGCAGTCTAATCTCGGGACAGGGGCCCCTGGTCCAGTACTTC	CASSLISGQGPLVQYF
14	-	TRBJ2-7	TRBD1	TRBV6-1	TGTGCCAGCAGTCCCGGGACAGGGGGCCACGAGCAGTACTTC	CASSPGTGGHEQYF
16	once	TRBJ2-7	TRBD2	TRBV9	TGTGCCAGCAGCGTAGAAGGCGGGGGGTCTTCCTACGAGCAGTACTTC	CASSVEGGGSSYEQYF
14	-	TRBJ1-6	-	TRBV5-1	TGCGCCAGCAGCTTACGAGAGGGTAATTCACCCCTCCACTTT	CASSLREGNSPLHF
16	-	TRBJ2-1	-	TRBV7-2	TGTGCCAGCAGCCCCTTGGGGGACTCCTTCTACAATGAGCAGTTCTTC	CASSPLGDSFYNEQFF
16	once	TRBJ1-1	-	TRBV15	TGTGCCACCAGCAGAGCTCCAGGGGAGATGAACACTGAAGCTTTCTTT	CATSRAPGEMNTEAFF
14	-	TRBJ2-7	-	TRBV2	TGTGCCAGCAGTGAATGGGTCGCAGCCTACGAGCAGTACTTC	CASSEWVAAYEQYF